This T cell receptor beta chain was retrieved from a study of blood T cells in healthy people across ages. Study summary: Every two T cells gave about one barcoded beta molecule via template switching.

Study results and caveats: Percentage of naive T cells showed a strong correlation with TCR beta diversity. Diversity figures derived from one million T cells were judged to underestimate the true value.

A second PCR, run for roughly 7 to 12 cycles, used a sample-barcoded 5' primer plus a J-beta primer mix. Every cDNA was tagged by a template-switch adaptor with 12 random nucleotides. TCRdb reprocessed the 5' RACE reads with MiXCR, giving one entry per CDR3 protein. The table includes over a million distinct CDR3 sequences, around 43% detected once. This clonotype was found a few times. As yet, its antigen is unknown. The CDR3 is made up of 15 amino acids. With 1 base removed from V and 7 bases from J, the gap between germline ends came to 17 bases. The receptor was derived from a woman aged 55 to 70 in good health. The rearrangement links TRBV12-3 or TRBV12-4 to TRBJ2-7; the D is unclear. The sequencing input was blood. The CDR3 coding sequence is TGTGCCAGCAGTTTAGGGGTTTGGAGTACCAATGAGCAGTACTTC. Translation gives CASSLGVWSTNEQYF.